This record looks at one T cell receptor (beta chain) sequence and its context. The clone's antigen remains unknown. No much larger clone exists at a distance of one base, and base qualities are not known. These data are taken from a study of CD49a tissue-resident CD8 T cells in human skin (dated by TCRdb to the late 2010s). Study-wide context: The study looked at subsets of tissue-resident memory CD8+ T cells in human skin, with the subsets defined by expression of CD49a, CD69 and CD103.

For a few healthy donors, CD8+ T cells were sorted from blood, dermis and epidermis, and the TCR beta CDR3 regions of these cells were analysed. All TCR-sequenced donors were healthy individuals, and each provided both blood and skin samples. Before TCR beta sequencing, CD8+ T cell populations were isolated by sorting. Libraries came from the immunoSEQ multiplex PCR assay. The study's own analysis went as follows. Across the sorted blood, dermal and epidermal CD8+ T cell populations, TCR V beta family usage frequencies were compared. Imported from immuneACCESS, the table was reduced by TCRdb to in-frame sequences with V and J called. These copies leave out some clones; in studies compared against another copy, an unresolved V gene accounts for under half, and the cause of the remainder is not known. V and J calls and clone size are copied from that table; D and trimming were computed from the DNA. The sample profile shows roughly 1,500 clones; roughly 70% of them were found once. Jointly, the top ten make up 30% to 45% of the sample.

The clonotype originates from a human donor in good health. Sample: CLA- CD8+ effector memory T cells sorted from blood.

Here the CDR3 is given as CATSTQHENTEAFF. At the DNA level, the sequence is TGTGCCACCAGCACCCAACATGAGAACACTGAAGCTTTCTTT. The receptor chain draws on TRBV15 and TRBJ1-1, with no confident D gene call. For CDR1 and CDR2, the germline V gene (reference sequence) lists LNHNV and YYDKDF. The V end loses 4 bases and the J end loses 1 base, and a stretch of 10 bases separates them. From cysteine to phenylalanine, the CDR3 is 14 amino acids long. The CDR3 DNA has 42 bases and is translated from base 1.